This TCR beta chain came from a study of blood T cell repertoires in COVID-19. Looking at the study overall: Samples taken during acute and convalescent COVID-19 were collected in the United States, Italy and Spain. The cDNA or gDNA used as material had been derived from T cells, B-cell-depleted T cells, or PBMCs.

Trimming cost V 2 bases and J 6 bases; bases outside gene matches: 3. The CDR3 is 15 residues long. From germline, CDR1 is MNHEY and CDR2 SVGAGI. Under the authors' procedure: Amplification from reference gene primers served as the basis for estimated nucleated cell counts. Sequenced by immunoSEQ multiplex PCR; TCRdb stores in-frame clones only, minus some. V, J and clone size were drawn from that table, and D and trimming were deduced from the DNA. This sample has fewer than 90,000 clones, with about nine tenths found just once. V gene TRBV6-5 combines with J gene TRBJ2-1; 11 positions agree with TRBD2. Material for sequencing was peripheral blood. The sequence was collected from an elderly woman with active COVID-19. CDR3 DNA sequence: TGTGCCAGCAGTTACAGTAGCGGGAGGGCCAATGAGCAGTTCTTC. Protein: CASSYSSGRANEQFF.